This T cell receptor beta chain emerged from a study of cytomegalovirus exposure and HLA in healthy donors. Comment on this clone: The antigen is not known.

General study points: A later analysis found TCR association rates differed by HLA locus, highest for DRB1 and lowest for HLA-C. Some segments of the V type, notably TRBV6-2 and TRBV6-3, were excluded as indistinguishable.

Primers: 60 Vbeta forward and 13 Jbeta reverse. Authors' processing steps: In a later analysis, about 11 million of about 80 million unique beta chains occurred in at least two donors. Generated by immunoSEQ multiplex PCR, the TCRdb table keeps only in-frame clones and is missing some. For V, J and clone size, that table is used; D and trimming come from the DNA. Among fewer than 200,000 clones listed, 76% were seen once. The CDR3 sequence is 13 residues long. Trimming removed 4 bases from V and 8 bases from J, with 17 bases in between. Germline loops: CDR1 GTSNPN, CDR2 SVGIG (reference sequence). Sequences were obtained from PBMCs. The rearrangement joins TRBV30 to TRBJ1-1; D gene unclear. This receptor was identified in a female donor in good health and CMV-seronegative. CDR3 bases: TGTGCCTGGACCCCACCCGGGAGACCGGAAGCTTTCTTT. Protein: CAWTPPGRPEAFF.